This entry lists 14 T cell receptor beta chains sequenced from one sample in a study of cytomegalovirus exposure and HLA in healthy donors. Clones were sequenced by immunoSEQ multiplex PCR, and TCRdb holds only the in-frame ones, with some missing. The sample lists roughly 130,000 clones, roughly 90% seen once, with 3% to 3.5% in the top ten. Material for sequencing was PBMCs. The receptor set was obtained from a man younger than 40 in good health and CMV-seronegative.

V is TRBV5-6 and J is TRBJ2-7, with 10 bases lining up with TRBD2. The CDR3 has 15 residues. CDR1 SGHDT and CDR2 YYEEEE come from the germline V gene. Unmatched junction bases numbered 5, after V lost 0 bases and J lost 5 bases. In DNA form, the CDR3 reads TGTGCCAGCAGCTTGGTGGCTAGCGGGGGCCACGAGCAGTACTTC. Amino acid sequence: CASSLVASGGHEQYF. Full variable domain (outside the CDR3, taken from reference TRBV5-6 and TRBJ2-7): DAGVTQSPTHLIKTRGQQVTLRCSPKSGHDTVSWYQQALGQGPQFIFQYYEEEERQRGNFPDRFSGHQFPNYSSELNVNALLLGDSALYLCASSLVASGGHEQYFGPGTRLTVT.

This chain joins TRBV5-1 and TRBJ2-1, with D hard to call. Germline V CDR1 and CDR2: SGHRS, YFSETQ. Trimming cost V 0 bases and J 5 bases, with 15 bases left between them. The CDR3 covers 16 residues. The CDR3 spells CASSLDVTRGNNEQFF. CDR3 DNA sequence: TGCGCCAGCAGCTTGGATGTGACCCGAGGAAACAATGAGCAGTTCTTC.

The chain recombines TRBV5-1 with TRBJ2-1; unclear D gene. Germline V gene data show CDR1 as SGHRS and CDR2 as YFSETQ. Trimming took off 1 base at V and 3 bases at J, with 11 bases between the two ends. The CDR3 extends over 15 amino acids. CDR3 protein: CASSLWLNLYNEQFF. CDR3 nucleotide sequence: TGCGCCAGCAGCTTGTGGCTTAACCTCTACAATGAGCAGTTCTTC.

The V gene is TRBV5-6, the J gene TRBJ2-1, with 7 bases fitting TRBD1. V was clipped by 4 bases and J by 10 bases; unmatched bases: 5. The CDR3 length is 12 residues. In germline, CDR1 is SGHDT, CDR2 YYEEEE. CDR3 region: CASSTGDREQFF. The CDR3 nucleotides are TGTGCCAGCAGCACAGGGGATCGCGAGCAGTTCTTC.

This clone is a singleton in its sample. The DNA for the CDR3 is TGTGCCAGCAGCCCGGCGACAGACAAGTGGGACACTGAAGCTTTCTTT. Encoded protein: CASSPATDKWDTEAFF. The gene calls are TRBV5-4 and TRBJ1-1, with D tentatively TRBD1 (5 bases). The CDR3 sequence is 16 residues long. Trimming cost V 4 bases and J 3 bases, with 19 bases left between them. From germline, CDR1 is SGHNT and CDR2 YYREEE (reference sequence).

This CDR3 reads CASSRRVTYEQYF. Written as DNA, the CDR3 is TGTGCCAGCAGCCGCAGGGTAACCTACGAGCAGTACTTC. The chain has TRBV27 and TRBJ2-7, with TRBD1 as a possible D gene (5 bases). V gave up 6 bases and J gave up 2 bases, with 11 bases separating them. CDR1 and CDR2 from the germline V gene are MNHEY and SMNVEV (reference sequence). The CDR3 has 13 residues.

The chain couples TRBV7-9 to TRBJ2-5; 14 bases match TRBD2. The trim removed 5 bases at V and 3 bases at J, leaving 11 bases unmatched. CDR1 is SEHNR and CDR2 is FQNEAQ in the germline V gene (reference sequence). The CDR3 totals 18 residues. The CDR3 DNA reads as TGTGCCAGCAGCCCGGGACTAGCGGGGGTTTTGGCAAAAGAGACCCAGTACTTC. This codes for CASSPGLAGVLAKETQYF.

The chain is built from TRBV28 and TRBJ2-1; D perhaps matches TRBD1 (7 bases). Per the germline V gene, CDR1 is MDHEN and CDR2 is SYDVKM. Trimming took 6 bases from V and 8 from J, leaving 11 bases between them. The CDR3 sequence is 12 residues long. The CDR3 DNA reads TGTGCCAGCAGCCAGGGGGGATATGAGCAGTTCTTC. Protein sequence: CASSQGGYEQFF.

The genes are TRBV5-1 and TRBJ2-3; no clear D. Germline-derived CDR1 and CDR2 are SGHRS and YFSETQ. V dropped 6 bases and J dropped 4 bases, with 18 bases sitting between them. The CDR3 sequence is 15 residues long. The DNA for the CDR3 is TGCGCCAGCACCGACTCGTACTTCAGCGCAGATACGCAGTATTTT. This translates into CASTDSYFSADTQYF.

The chain recombines TRBV4-2 with TRBJ1-2; TRBD1 agrees at 11 bases. CDR3 length: 16 residues. Germline V CDR1 and CDR2: LGHNA, YNFKEQ. Trimming took 1 base from V and 0 from J; bases not matched to a gene: 1. CDR3 nucleotides: TGTGCCAGCAGCCAAGGGGGACAGGGGGCTAACTATGGCTACACCTTC. Translation gives CASSQGGQGANYGYTF.

V gene TRBV6-5 combines with J gene TRBJ2-5; TRBD2 might be the D (7 bases). The CDR3 covers 15 residues. Trimming removed 6 bases from V and 4 bases from J, with 18 bases in between. CDR1 is MNHEY, CDR2 SVGAGI, per germline. CDR3: CASRPRAGAAETQYF. In nucleotides, the CDR3 is TGTGCCAGCAGACCCCGGGCGGGGGCCGCAGAGACCCAGTACTTC.

Only one count was recorded for this clone. The chain combines TRBV25-1 with TRBJ2-7; unclear D gene. CDR3 length equals 15 residues. V lost 1 base to trimming and J lost 2 bases, with 12 bases between them. Looked up from germline, CDR1 is MGHDK and CDR2 is SYGVNS. The CDR3 DNA reads as TGTGCCAGCAGTGAATTTCAGACACGGCCCTACGAGCAGTACTTC. It yields the protein CASSEFQTRPYEQYF.

The chain uses TRBV19 and TRBJ2-5; D is unresolved. The CDR3 consists of 14 residues. Trimming removed 2 bases from V and 2 bases from J, with 9 bases in between. From germline, CDR1 is LNHDA and CDR2 SQIVND (reference sequence). DNA of the CDR3: TGTGCCAGTAGTATATACTACCCTCAAGAGACCCAGTACTTC. Translation gives CASSIYYPQETQYF.

V gene TRBV29-1 combines with J gene TRBJ1-2, with TRBD1 as a possible D gene (6 bases). This CDR3 comprises 13 residues. Germline assignment: CDR1 SQVTM and CDR2 ANQGSEA. The V gene lost 5 bases and the J gene lost 8 bases, with 18 bases spanning the gap. CDR3 coding DNA: TGCAGCGTTCTCCAATCAGGGGCGCGAGGCTACACCTTC. Its translation: CSVLQSGARGYTF.